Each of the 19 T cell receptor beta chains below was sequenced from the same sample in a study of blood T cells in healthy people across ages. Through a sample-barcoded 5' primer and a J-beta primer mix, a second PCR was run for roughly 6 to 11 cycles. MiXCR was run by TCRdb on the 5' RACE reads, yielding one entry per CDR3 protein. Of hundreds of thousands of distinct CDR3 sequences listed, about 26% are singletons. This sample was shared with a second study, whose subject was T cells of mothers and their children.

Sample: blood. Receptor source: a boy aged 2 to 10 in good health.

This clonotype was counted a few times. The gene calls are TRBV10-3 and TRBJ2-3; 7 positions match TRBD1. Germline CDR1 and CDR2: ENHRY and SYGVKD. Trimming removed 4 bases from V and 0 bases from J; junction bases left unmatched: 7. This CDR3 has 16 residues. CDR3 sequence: CAISAVGQHSTDTQYF. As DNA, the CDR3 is TGTGCCATCAGTGCCGTGGGACAGCATAGCACAGATACGCAGTATTTT.

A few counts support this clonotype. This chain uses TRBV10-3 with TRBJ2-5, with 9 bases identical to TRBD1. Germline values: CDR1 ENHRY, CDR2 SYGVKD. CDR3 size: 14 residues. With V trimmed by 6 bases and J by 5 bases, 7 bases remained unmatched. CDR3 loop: CAIRGTGPGETQYF. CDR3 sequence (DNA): TGTGCCATCAGGGGGACAGGGCCAGGGGAGACCCAGTACTTC.

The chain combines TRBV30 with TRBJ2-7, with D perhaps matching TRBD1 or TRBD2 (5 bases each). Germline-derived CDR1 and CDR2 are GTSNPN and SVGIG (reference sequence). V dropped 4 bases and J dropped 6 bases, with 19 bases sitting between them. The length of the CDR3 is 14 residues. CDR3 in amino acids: CAWMEDTSWGEQYF. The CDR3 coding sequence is TGTGCCTGGATGGAGGACACCTCATGGGGCGAGCAGTACTTC.

This CDR3 reads CSARPGRETEAFF. CDR3 in DNA: TGCAGTGCTAGACCGGGTAGGGAGACTGAAGCTTTCTTT. The chain carries TRBV20-1 and TRBJ1-1, with D hard to call. The CDR3 extends over 13 amino acids. Looked up from germline, CDR1 is DFQATT and CDR2 is SNEGSKA (reference sequence). The germline V and J ends were trimmed by 2 bases and 5 bases, with 12 bases remaining between them.

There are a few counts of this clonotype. The CDR3 DNA reads TGTGCCACCAGTGGTAGGCTAGCGGGGCACTGGACGGAGACCCAGTACTTC. Translating gives CATSGRLAGHWTETQYF. The V call is TRBV24-1, the J call TRBJ2-5; 9 bases agree with TRBD2. The CDR3 covers 17 residues. The germline V gene has CDR1 KGHDR and CDR2 SFDVKD. J was trimmed by 5 bases and V by 5 bases; bases with no gene match: 14.

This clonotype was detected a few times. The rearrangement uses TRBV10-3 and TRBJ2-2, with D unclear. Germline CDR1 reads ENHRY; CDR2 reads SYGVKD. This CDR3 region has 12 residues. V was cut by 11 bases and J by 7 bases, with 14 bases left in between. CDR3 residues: CAAQATGGELFF. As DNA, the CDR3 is TGTGCCGCCCAAGCTACGGGCGGGGAGCTGTTTTTT.

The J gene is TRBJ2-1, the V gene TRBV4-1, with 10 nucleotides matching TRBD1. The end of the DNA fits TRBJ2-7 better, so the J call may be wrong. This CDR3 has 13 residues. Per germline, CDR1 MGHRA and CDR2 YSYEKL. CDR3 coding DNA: TGCGCCAGCGGAGGGGACAGGGGCAACGAGCAGTACTTC. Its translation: CASGGDRGNEQYF.

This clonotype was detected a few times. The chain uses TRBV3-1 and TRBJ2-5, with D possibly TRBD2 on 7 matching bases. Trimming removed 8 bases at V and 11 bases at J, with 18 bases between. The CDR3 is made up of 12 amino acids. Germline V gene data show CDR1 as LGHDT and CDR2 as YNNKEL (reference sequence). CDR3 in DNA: TGTGCCAGCGGGGGGGCGGTTGAGGAGCAGTACTTC. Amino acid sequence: CASGGAVEEQYF.

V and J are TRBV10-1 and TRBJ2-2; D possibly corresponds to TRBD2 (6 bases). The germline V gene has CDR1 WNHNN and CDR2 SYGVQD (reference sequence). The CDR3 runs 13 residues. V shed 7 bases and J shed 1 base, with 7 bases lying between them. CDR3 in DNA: TGCGCCAGCATGGGGGGGAACACCGGGGAGCTGTTTTTT. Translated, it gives CASMGGNTGELFF.

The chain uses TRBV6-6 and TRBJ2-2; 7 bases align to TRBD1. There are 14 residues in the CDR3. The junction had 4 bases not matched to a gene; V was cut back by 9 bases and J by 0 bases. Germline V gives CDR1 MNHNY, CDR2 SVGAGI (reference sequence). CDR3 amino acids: CASLDRANTGELFF. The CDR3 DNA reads TGTGCCAGTCTCGACAGGGCGAACACCGGGGAGCTGTTTTTT.

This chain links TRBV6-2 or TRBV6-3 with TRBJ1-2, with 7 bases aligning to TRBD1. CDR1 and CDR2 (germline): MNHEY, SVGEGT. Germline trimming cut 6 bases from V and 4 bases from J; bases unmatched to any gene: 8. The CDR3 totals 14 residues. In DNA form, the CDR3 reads TGTGCCAGCAGCCCCCTTCGGGACAGCTATGGCTACACCTTC. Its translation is CASSPLRDSYGYTF.

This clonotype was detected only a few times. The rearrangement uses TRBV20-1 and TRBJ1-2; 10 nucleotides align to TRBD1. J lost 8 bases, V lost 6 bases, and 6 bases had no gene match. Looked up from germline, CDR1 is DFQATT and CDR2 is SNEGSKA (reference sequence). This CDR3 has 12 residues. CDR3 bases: TGCAGTGCCACCCGGGACAGGGGAGGCTACACCTTC. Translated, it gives CSATRDRGGYTF.

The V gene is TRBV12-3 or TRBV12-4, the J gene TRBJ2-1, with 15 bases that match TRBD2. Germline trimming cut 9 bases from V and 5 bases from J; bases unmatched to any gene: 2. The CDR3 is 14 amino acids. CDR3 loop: CASGTSGRNNEQFF. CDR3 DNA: TGTGCCAGTGGGACTAGCGGGAGGAACAATGAGCAGTTCTTC.

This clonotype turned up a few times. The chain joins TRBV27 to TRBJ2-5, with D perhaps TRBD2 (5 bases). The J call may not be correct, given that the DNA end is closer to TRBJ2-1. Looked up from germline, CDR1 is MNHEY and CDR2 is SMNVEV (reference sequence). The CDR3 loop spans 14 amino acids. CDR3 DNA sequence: TGTGCCAGCAGTTTGACTAACTCGGCCAATGAGCAGTTCTTC. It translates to CASSLTNSANEQFF.

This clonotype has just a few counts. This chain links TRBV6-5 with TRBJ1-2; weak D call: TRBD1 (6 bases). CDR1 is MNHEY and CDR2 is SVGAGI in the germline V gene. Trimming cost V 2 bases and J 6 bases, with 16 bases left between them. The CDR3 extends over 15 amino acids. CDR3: CASSYGNRALHGYTF. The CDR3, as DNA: TGTGCCAGCAGTTACGGTAACAGGGCCCTCCATGGCTACACCTTC.

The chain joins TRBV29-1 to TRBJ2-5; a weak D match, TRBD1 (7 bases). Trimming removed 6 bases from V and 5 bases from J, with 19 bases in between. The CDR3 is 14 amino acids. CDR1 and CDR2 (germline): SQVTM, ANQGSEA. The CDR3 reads CSVIPRDSGETQYF. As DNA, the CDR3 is TGCAGCGTAATTCCCCGGGACAGCGGGGAGACCCAGTACTTC.

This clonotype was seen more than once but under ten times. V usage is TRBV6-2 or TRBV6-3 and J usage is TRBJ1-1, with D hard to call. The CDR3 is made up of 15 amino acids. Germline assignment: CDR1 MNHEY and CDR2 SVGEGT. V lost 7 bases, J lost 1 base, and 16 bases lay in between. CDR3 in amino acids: CASKVPPSGNTEAFF. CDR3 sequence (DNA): TGTGCCAGCAAGGTTCCCCCGTCGGGGAACACTGAAGCTTTCTTT.

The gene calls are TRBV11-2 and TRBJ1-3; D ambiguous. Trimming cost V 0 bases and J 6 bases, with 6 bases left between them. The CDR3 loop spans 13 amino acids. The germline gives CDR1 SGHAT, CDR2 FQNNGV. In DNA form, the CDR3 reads TGTGCCAGCAGCTTAGAACCGGCAAACACCATATATTTT. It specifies CASSLEPANTIYF. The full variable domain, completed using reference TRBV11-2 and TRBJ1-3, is EAGVAQSPRYKIIEKRQSVAFWCNPISGHATLYWYQQILGQGPKLLIQFQNNGVVDDSQLPKDRFSAERLKGVDSTLKIQPAKLEDSAVYLCASSLEPANTIYFGEGSWLTVV.

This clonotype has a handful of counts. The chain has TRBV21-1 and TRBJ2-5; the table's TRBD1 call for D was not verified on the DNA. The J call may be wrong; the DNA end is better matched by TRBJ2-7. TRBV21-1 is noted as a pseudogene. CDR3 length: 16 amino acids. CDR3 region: CASSKSFRQGADEQYF. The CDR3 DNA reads TGTGCCAGCAGCAAATCCTTTCGACAGGGGGCCGACGAGCAGTACTTC.